The next 25 T cell receptor beta chains were all read from a single sample in a study of blood T cell repertoires in COVID-19. This table comes from immunoSEQ multiplex PCR, and its TCRdb copy is limited to in-frame clones, with some not included. Of 250,000 or so clones in the sample, about nine tenths were seen once. Sequenced sample: peripheral blood. All receptors derive from a man between 25 and 39 years old with COVID-19, enrolled during active disease.

The chain carries TRBV10-3 and TRBJ1-5, with a possible D match to TRBD1 (6 bases). The CDR3 length is 12 residues. V dropped 11 bases and J dropped 4 bases, with 12 bases sitting between them. Germline assignment: CDR1 ENHRY and CDR2 SYGVKD. The CDR3 nucleotides read TGTGCCTTAAGGGGGATAAATCAGCCCCAGCATTTT. Translated, it gives CALRGINQPQHF.

The CDR3 sequence is CASSATMQGGEQYF. In nucleotides, the CDR3 is TGTGCCAGCAGTGCAACGATGCAGGGTGGCGAGCAGTACTTC. The chain combines TRBV6-2 or TRBV6-3 with TRBJ2-7, with TRBD1 as a possible D gene (5 bases). Germline CDR1 reads MNHEY; CDR2 reads SVGEGT. The CDR3 has 14 residues. Trimming took off 5 bases at V and 6 bases at J, with 17 bases between the two ends.

The chain links TRBV5-1 to TRBJ1-2, with D perhaps TRBD1 (6 bases). Germline CDR1 and CDR2: SGHRS and YFSETQ. V lost 4 bases to trimming and J lost 6 bases, with 13 bases between them. The CDR3 length is 13 residues. CDR3 amino acids: CASSDGNRDGYTF. CDR3 DNA sequence: TGCGCCAGCAGCGACGGTAACAGGGATGGCTACACCTTC. Based on the CDR3 plus reference TRBV5-1 and TRBJ1-2, the full variable domain is KAGVTQTPRYLIKTRGQQVTLSCSPISGHRSVSWYQQTPGQGLQFLFEYFSETQRNKGNFPGRFSGRQFSNSRSEMNVSTLELGDSALYLCASSDGNRDGYTFGSGTRLTVV.

The chain uses TRBV5-1 and TRBJ2-5; D may be TRBD1 (6 bases). The CDR3 loop spans 14 amino acids. V lost 1 base and J lost 3, with 10 bases in between. CDR1 is SGHRS and CDR2 is YFSETQ in the germline V gene. DNA for the CDR3: TGCGCCAGCAGCTTGTTCCCAGGGGAAGAGACCCAGTACTTC. Translation: CASSLFPGEETQYF. Full variable domain (remainder filled in from reference TRBV5-1 and TRBJ2-5): KAGVTQTPRYLIKTRGQQVTLSCSPISGHRSVSWYQQTPGQGLQFLFEYFSETQRNKGNFPGRFSGRQFSNSRSEMNVSTLELGDSALYLCASSLFPGEETQYFGPGTRLLVL.

This clone was detected once. One end of the junction is discordant with germline, which a read error may explain. This chain links TRBV27 with TRBJ2-7, with TRBD1 identical over 7 bases. Germline V gives CDR1 MNHEY, CDR2 SMNVEV (reference sequence). This CDR3 contains 12 residues. For the CDR3, the DNA is TGTGCCAGCAGGGCTGAGGGGGCAGCGGCTTCTTTC. It yields the protein CASRAEGAAASF.

This rearrangement joins TRBV4-1 to TRBJ1-1; maybe TRBD1 (6 bases). The CDR3 sequence is 15 residues long. Germline CDR1 is MGHRA and CDR2 is YSYEKL. The V end lost 2 bases, the J end lost 0 bases, and 10 bases lay between the germline ends. This CDR3 is CASSQRTAMNTEAFF. As DNA, the CDR3 is TGCGCCAGCAGCCAAAGGACAGCCATGAACACTGAAGCTTTCTTT.

This clone was seen a few times. V is TRBV5-4 and J is TRBJ2-2, with 8 bases aligning to TRBD1. J lost 7 bases, V lost 1 base, and 3 bases had no gene match. Germline assignment: CDR1 SGHNT and CDR2 YYREEE (reference sequence). The CDR3 totals 14 residues. The CDR3 sequence: CASSLPGGFGELFF. DNA of the CDR3: TGTGCCAGCAGCTTGCCAGGGGGCTTCGGGGAGCTGTTTTTT.

This chain links TRBV6-5 with TRBJ2-7; tentative D call: TRBD2 (6 bases). V was pared by 0 bases and J by 3 bases, with 15 bases between. Germline CDR1 reads MNHEY; CDR2 reads SVGAGI. CDR3 length: 16 amino acids. The CDR3 protein is CASSYSRGLFLYEQYF. Written as DNA, the CDR3 is TGTGCCAGCAGTTACTCAAGGGGACTTTTCCTCTACGAGCAGTACTTC.

This clone was seen more than once but under ten times. The chain couples TRBV4-1 to TRBJ1-6; the match to TRBD1 covers 8 bases. This CDR3 spans 15 amino acids. Germline V gene data show CDR1 as MGHRA and CDR2 as YSYEKL. V gave up 4 bases and J gave up 7 bases; unmatched junction bases: 6. The DNA of the CDR3 is TGCGCCAGCAGCCGAGGACAGGGTTTGAATTCACCCCTCCACTTT. This encodes CASSRGQGLNSPLHF.

The J gene is TRBJ2-1, the V gene TRBV28, with 12 bases that match TRBD2. The germline V gene encodes CDR1 MDHEN and CDR2 SYDVKM. The CDR3 sequence is 16 residues long. J was trimmed by 3 bases and V by 6 bases; bases with no gene match: 6. DNA of the CDR3: TGTGCCAGCAGACTACTAGCGGGGGGCCTCTACAATGAGCAGTTCTTC. As protein: CASRLLAGGLYNEQFF.

The chain recombines TRBV18 with TRBJ1-1; the D gene is possibly TRBD1 (6 bases). Trimming removed 7 bases at V and 1 base at J, with 10 bases between. The CDR3 extends over 13 amino acids. In germline, CDR1 is KGHSH, CDR2 LQKENI. The CDR3 loop reads CASYPTGNTEAFF. In DNA form, the CDR3 reads TGTGCCAGCTACCCGACAGGGAACACTGAAGCTTTCTTT.

This chain uses TRBV5-4 with TRBJ1-4; the D gene is possibly TRBD1 (5 bases). V lost 4 bases and J 8 bases, leaving 18 bases between the germline ends. Germline V gene lookup returns CDR1 SGHNT and CDR2 YYREEE (reference sequence). The CDR3 is 15 amino acids. In nucleotides, the CDR3 is TGTGCCAGCAGCGAAACTGACAGCCCCACCGAAAAACTGTTTTTT. This translates into CASSETDSPTEKLFF. Using reference TRBV5-4 and TRBJ1-4 for the parts outside the CDR3, the full variable domain is ETGVTQSPTHLIKTRGQQVTLRCSSQSGHNTVSWYQQALGQGPQFIFQYYREEENGRGNFPPRFSGLQFPNYSSELNVNALELDDSALYLCASSETDSPTEKLFFGSGTQLSVL.

This clone was counted once. This chain connects TRBV19 to TRBJ2-1; 13 bases are a match to TRBD2. This CDR3 comprises 16 residues. CDR1 and CDR2 from the germline V gene are LNHDA and SQIVND (reference sequence). V lost 4 bases and J lost 7; bases outside the gene matches: 7. The CDR3 reads CASSTILAGGLNEQFF. CDR3 nucleotides: TGTGCCAGTAGTACTATACTAGCGGGGGGGCTAAATGAGCAGTTCTTC.

The gene calls are TRBV3-1 (or the pseudogene TRBV3-2) and TRBJ1-5, with TRBD1 as a possible D gene (5 bases). CDR3 length equals 15 residues. Trimming pared 2 bases from V and 0 bases from J, leaving 8 bases between. In germline, CDR1 is LGHDT, CDR2 YNNKEL (reference sequence). The CDR3 nucleotides read TGTGCCAGCAGCCAATGGGGGGATAGCAATCAGCCCCAGCATTTT. It encodes CASSQWGDSNQPQHF.

The V call is TRBV19, the J call TRBJ1-3; 9 bases are shared with TRBD1. CDR1 and CDR2 (germline): LNHDA, SQIVND (reference sequence). The junction had 6 bases not matched to a gene; V was cut back by 7 bases and J by 2 bases. The CDR3 length is 15 residues. The CDR3 region is CASNTRDRAGNTIYF. CDR3 nucleotide sequence: TGTGCCAGTAACACCCGGGACAGGGCTGGAAACACCATATATTTT.

The chain has TRBV19 and TRBJ2-1; 7 bases match TRBD1. J lost 0 bases, V lost 9 bases, and 2 bases had no gene match. CDR1 is LNHDA, CDR2 SQIVND, per germline (reference sequence). This CDR3 contains 13 residues. The CDR3: CASGQASYNEQFF. CDR3 DNA: TGTGCCAGCGGACAGGCCTCCTACAATGAGCAGTTCTTC. The full variable domain, in which reference TRBV19 and TRBJ2-1 provide the parts outside the CDR3, is DGGITQSPKYLFRKEGQNVTLSCEQNLNHDAMYWYRQDPGQGLRLIYYSQIVNDFQKGDIAEGYSVSREKKESFPLTVTSAQKNPTAFYLCASGQASYNEQFFGPGTRLTVL.

This CDR3 reads CASSRSRVYGYTF. The CDR3 nucleotides are TGTGCCAGCAGCCGCTCCCGGGTTTATGGCTACACCTTC. The rearrangement links TRBV3-1 (or the pseudogene TRBV3-2) to TRBJ1-2; D unclear. V lost 4 bases, J lost 5 bases, and 11 bases lay in between. Germline V gene lookup returns CDR1 LGHDT and CDR2 YNNKEL (reference sequence). The CDR3 length is 13 residues.

The chain is built from TRBV7-9 and TRBJ2-1; 8 bases map to TRBD2. In germline, CDR1 is SEHNR, CDR2 FQNEAQ (reference sequence). V lost 5 bases and J lost 4; bases outside the gene matches: 7. The CDR3 has 15 residues. CDR3: CASSLGAGGYNEQFF. In DNA, the CDR3 is TGTGCCAGCAGCCTTGGGGCGGGGGGATACAATGAGCAGTTCTTC. Full variable domain (rest looked up from reference TRBV7-9 and TRBJ2-1): DTGVSQNPRHKITKRGQNVTFRCDPISEHNRLYWYRQTLGQGPEFLTYFQNEAQLEKSRLLSDRFSAERPKGSFSTLEIQRTEQGDSAMYLCASSLGAGGYNEQFFGPGTRLTVL.

V and J are TRBV5-1 and TRBJ1-2; possible D gene TRBD1, 6 bases. From germline, CDR1 is SGHRS and CDR2 YFSETQ. The CDR3 loop spans 16 amino acids. V dropped 0 bases and J dropped 6 bases, with 18 bases sitting between them. CDR3 nucleotide sequence: TGCGCCAGCAGCTTGGTCCAAATGGAAGGGGGGGATGGCTACACCTTC. Its translation is CASSLVQMEGGDGYTF.

This rearrangement joins TRBV13 to TRBJ2-3; TRBD2 matches 14 bases. The CDR3 runs to 19 residues. Per germline, CDR1 PRHDT and CDR2 FYEKMQ (reference sequence). J lost 2 bases, V lost 2 bases, and 9 bases had no gene match. CDR3 in amino acids: CASSLRSGLAGGHTDTQYF. CDR3 sequence (DNA): TGTGCCAGCAGCTTACGCTCAGGACTAGCGGGGGGACACACAGATACGCAGTATTTT.

The chain joins TRBV5-1 to TRBJ2-7, with TRBD1 matching 10 bases. The ends lost 4 bases at V and 5 bases at J; junction bases unmatched: 6. Looked up from germline, CDR1 is SGHRS and CDR2 is YFSETQ. This CDR3 contains 14 residues. The CDR3 DNA reads as TGCGCCAGCAGCGGGGGGACAGGGGAGGACGAGCAGTACTTC. Its protein is CASSGGTGEDEQYF.

The chain couples TRBV7-2 to TRBJ2-1; 7 bases map to TRBD1. Germline V gene lookup returns CDR1 SGHTA and CDR2 FQGNSA. The CDR3 sequence is 16 residues long. Losses at the gene ends were 0 bases for V and 4 bases for J; bases not matched to a gene: 6. The CDR3 is CASSLATGTVYNEQFF. The CDR3 coding sequence is TGTGCCAGCAGCTTAGCTACCGGGACAGTATACAATGAGCAGTTCTTC.

The CDR3: CASSRESGSTDTQYF. Written as DNA, the CDR3 is TGTGCCAGCAGTAGAGAGAGCGGGAGCACAGATACGCAGTATTTT. The V call is TRBV2, the J call TRBJ2-3; TRBD2 is a possible D gene (6 bases). The V end lost 5 bases, the J end lost 0 bases, and 12 bases lay between the germline ends. Germline V lookup: CDR1 SNHLY, CDR2 FYNNEI. CDR3 length: 15 residues.

The V gene is TRBV30, the J gene TRBJ1-6, with D hard to call. This CDR3 has 13 amino acids. Germline V CDR1 and CDR2: GTSNPN, SVGIG (reference sequence). Trimming stripped 0 bases from V and 6 bases from J, with 6 bases between. The chain's CDR3 is CAWSVRGNSPLHF. DNA for the CDR3: TGTGCCTGGAGTGTACGGGGTAATTCACCCCTCCACTTT.

The gene calls are TRBV4-2 and TRBJ2-6, with 8 positions matching TRBD1. J was trimmed by 2 bases and V by 4 bases; bases with no gene match: 13. CDR3 length: 19 residues. In germline, CDR1 is LGHNA, CDR2 YNFKEQ. The CDR3 sequence: CASSPPLLQGAAGANVLTF. As DNA, the CDR3 is TGTGCCAGCAGCCCCCCTTTGTTGCAGGGGGCAGCTGGGGCCAACGTCCTGACTTTC.